This T cell receptor (beta chain) was found in a study of beta chain features in type 1 diabetes. Based on CD45RO/CCR7/CD25/CD127/CD95/CD27, CD4+ regulatory, stem cell-like memory, naive and central memory cells were sorted. The sequenced template was cDNA made from the entire isolated RNA. Generated by immunoSEQ multiplex PCR, the TCRdb table keeps only in-frame clones and is missing some. Of over 500,000 clones listed, about a sixth are singletons. Sequencing used naive CD4+ T cells from blood. This receptor was obtained from a man aged 18 to 30 in good health.

CDR3 sequence: CASSPNAWGTEAFF. CDR3 nucleotide sequence: TGTGCCAGCTCACCTAACGCCTGGGGAACTGAAGCTTTCTTT. J is TRBJ1-1 and V is TRBV18; no clear D gene. The length of the CDR3 is 14 residues. From germline, CDR1 is KGHSH and CDR2 LQKENI. Between the trimmed V and J ends, which lost 3 bases and 5 bases, there was a span of 13 bases.